This T cell receptor (beta chain) originates from a study of blood T cell repertoires in COVID-19. On the study more broadly: Sites in the United States, Italy and Spain provided acute and convalescent COVID-19 samples.

This CDR3 is 11 amino acids long. Germline lookup yields CDR1 LGHNT and CDR2 FRNRAP. V lost 6 bases and J 6 bases, leaving 9 bases between the germline ends. One Seattle source followed patients from active infection through their disease course. In the study's own analysis: Counts of nucleated cells, estimated from reference gene primer amplification, were obtained. The repertoire was sequenced with immunoSEQ multiplex PCR; TCRdb's copy has only in-frame clones and lacks some. V, J and clone size are taken as reported in that table, and D and trimming were inferred from the DNA itself. The profile covers about 95,000 clones, with roughly 76% appearing a single time and under 5.5% taken by the ten largest.

This chain uses TRBV12-5 with TRBJ2-7, with TRBD1 as a possible D gene (5 bases). The sequence came from a man older than 75 with COVID-19, enrolled during active disease. Sequenced sample: peripheral blood. CDR3 bases: TGTGCTAGTGGGGGGCTGAGCGAGCAGTACTTC. Its translation: CASGGLSEQYF.